This T cell receptor beta chain was documented in a study of shared clonotypes between healthy human individuals. With regard to this clone: Its antigen remains unidentified.

The CDR3 loop spans 18 amino acids. The germline V gene encodes CDR1 SGHAT and CDR2 FQNNGV. Trimming took 1 base from V and 8 from J; bases not matched to a gene: 19. TCRdb's table, derived via immunoSEQ multiplex PCR, lists solely in-frame clones and lacks some. The repertoire includes approximately 1.5 million clones, about 98.5% of them detected once, and approximately 0.4% sits in the top ten. Study results and limitations: It was anticipated that sequencing depth would influence how many clonotypes donors shared. Shared clonotypes across all four donors exceeded non-shared ones in generation probability. Sampling covered nothing but blood. Tissue TCR repertoires likely differ from those found in blood.

This chain connects TRBV11-2 to TRBJ1-2; 7 bases fit TRBD1. This receptor was identified in a man aged 25-45 years in good health. The sequenced material came from naive CD4+ T cells sorted from blood. Noted subset: CD45RA+ positively selected. CDR3 in DNA: TGTGCCAGCAGCTTAGTTCCTCAGGGGGGTACCCCTGTGGGAGGCTACACCTTC. It specifies CASSLVPQGGTPVGGYTF.